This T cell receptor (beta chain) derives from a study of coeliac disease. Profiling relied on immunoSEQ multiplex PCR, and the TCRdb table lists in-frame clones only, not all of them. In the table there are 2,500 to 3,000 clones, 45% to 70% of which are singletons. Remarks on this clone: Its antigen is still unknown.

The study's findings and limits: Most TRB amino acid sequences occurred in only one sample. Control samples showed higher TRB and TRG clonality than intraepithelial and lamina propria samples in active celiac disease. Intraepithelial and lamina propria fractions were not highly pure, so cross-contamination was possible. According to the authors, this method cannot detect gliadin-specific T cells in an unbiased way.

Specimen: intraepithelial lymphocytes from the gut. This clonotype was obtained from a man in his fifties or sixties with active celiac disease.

The CDR3 DNA follows: TGTGCCAGCAGCTTAGCTCCTACAGATACGCAGTATTTT. It specifies CASSLAPTDTQYF. The chain uses TRBV7-2 and TRBJ2-3; D ambiguous. Germline values: CDR1 SGHTA, CDR2 FQGNSA. Trimming cost V 0 bases and J 3 bases, with 4 bases left between them. The CDR3 spans 13 residues.